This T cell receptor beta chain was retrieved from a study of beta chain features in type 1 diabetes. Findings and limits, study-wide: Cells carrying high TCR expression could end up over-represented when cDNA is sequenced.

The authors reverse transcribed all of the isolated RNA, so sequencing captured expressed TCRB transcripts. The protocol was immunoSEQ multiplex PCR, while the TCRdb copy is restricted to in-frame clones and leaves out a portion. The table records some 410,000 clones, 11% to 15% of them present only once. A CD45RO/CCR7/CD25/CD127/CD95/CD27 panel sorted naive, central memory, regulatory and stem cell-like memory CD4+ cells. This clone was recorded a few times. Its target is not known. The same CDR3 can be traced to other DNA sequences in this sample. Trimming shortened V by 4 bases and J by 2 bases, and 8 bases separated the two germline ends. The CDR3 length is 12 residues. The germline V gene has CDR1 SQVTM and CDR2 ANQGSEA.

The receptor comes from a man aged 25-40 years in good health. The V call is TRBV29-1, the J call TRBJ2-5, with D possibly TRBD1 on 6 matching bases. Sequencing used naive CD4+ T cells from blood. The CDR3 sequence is CSVGTAQETQYF. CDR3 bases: TGCAGCGTTGGGACAGCACAAGAGACCCAGTACTTC. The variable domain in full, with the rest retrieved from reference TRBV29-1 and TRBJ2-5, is SAVISQKPSRDICQRGTSLTIQCQVDSQVTMMFWYRQQPGQSLTLIATANQGSEATYESGFVIDKFPISRPNLTFSTLTVSNMSPEDSSIYLCSVGTAQETQYFGPGTRLLVL.